A single T cell receptor beta chain is shown here with its context. Its antigen is undetermined. The PCR made use of 60 Vbeta and 13 Jbeta primers. Using immunoSEQ multiplex PCR, the repertoire was profiled, and TCRdb retains in-frame clones only, with some absent. The profile shows approximately 93,000 clones, less than 80% of them singletons. Trimming at V came to 7 bases and at J to 8 bases, leaving 12 bases not matched to a gene. The CDR3 runs to 14 residues. The germline V gene encodes CDR1 WSHSY and CDR2 SAAADI. The data stem from a study of cytomegalovirus exposure and HLA in healthy donors. The study's findings and limits: Indistinguishable V segments such as TRBV6-2 and TRBV6-3 were excluded. Among TCR beta chains, those listed as cytomegalovirus-associated numbered about 150.

The clonotype comes from a boy aged 5-17 years in good health and CMV-seropositive. The chain links TRBV10-2 to TRBJ1-2; 8 bases align to TRBD1. Sequenced: PBMCs. As DNA, the CDR3 is TGCGCCAGCAAAGGACAGGGTTATGGGGGCGGCTACACCTTC. This translates into CASKGQGYGGGYTF.